The next 14 T cell receptor beta chains were all read from a single sample in a study of T-cell reconstitution after alpha-beta-depleted transplantation in children. Preparation of the TCRbeta library was carried out with unique molecular identifiers. TCRdb fed the PCR reads into MiXCR, producing one record per CDR3 protein. The repertoire has 540,000 or so distinct CDR3 sequences, roughly 24% of them found once; the top ten carry roughly an eighth. The source material was PBMCs, mostly from graft donor cells, sampled 360 days after TCRalphabeta/CD19-depleted stem cell transplant. The receptors shown here come from a boy under two years old who had a stem cell transplant for acute myeloid leukemia, so the T cells may come from the graft donor.

V and J are TRBV7-2 and TRBJ1-5; no clear D gene. This CDR3 comprises 12 residues. V lost 7 bases and J lost 4, with 8 bases in between. Germline-derived CDR1 and CDR2 are SGHTA and FQGNSA. CDR3 nucleotide sequence: TGTGCCAGCACGGGTCCAAATCAGCCCCAGCATTTT. Translating gives CASTGPNQPQHF.

Here the CDR3 reads CARCGDRYF. CDR3 nucleotide sequence: TGTGCCAGATGCGGGGATCGCTACTTC. This chain uses TRBV9 with TRBJ2-4; D is perhaps TRBD2 (6 bases). This CDR3 contains 9 residues. CDR1 is SGDLS, CDR2 YYNGEE, per germline. Deletions cut 8 bases from V and 16 bases from J, with 13 bases between.

This clonotype was seen a few times. The chain joins TRBV20-1 to TRBJ2-3; TRBD1 agrees at 8 bases. Losses at the gene ends were 5 bases for V and 2 bases for J; bases not matched to a gene: 6. The length of the CDR3 is 14 residues. Germline V gene sequence: CDR1 DFQATT, CDR2 SNEGSKA (reference sequence). The CDR3 sequence: CSASTGVPTDTQYF. The CDR3 bases are TGCAGTGCTTCGACAGGGGTTCCCACAGATACGCAGTATTTT.

This clonotype appeared a few times. The CDR3 DNA sequence: TGTGCCAGCAGCTTCAAACTAGGCCAAGAGACCCAGTACTTC. It yields the protein CASSFKLGQETQYF. The gene calls are TRBV7-2 and TRBJ2-5, with D perhaps matching TRBD2 (5 bases). The CDR3 extends over 14 amino acids. Trimming cost V 3 bases and J 1 base, with 9 bases left between them. The germline V gene has CDR1 SGHTA and CDR2 FQGNSA.

In its sample, this clonotype was seen many times. The chain combines TRBV12-3 or TRBV12-4 with TRBJ2-1; possible D gene TRBD1, 6 bases. The CDR3 runs 15 residues. Trimming stripped 5 bases from V and 6 bases from J, with 17 bases between. This chain's CDR3 is CASSPNDRPPNEQFF. The CDR3 bases are TGTGCCAGCAGTCCAAATGACAGGCCGCCCAATGAGCAGTTCTTC.

The rearrangement joins TRBV6-5 to TRBJ1-6; D remains unclear. The CDR3 is made up of 13 amino acids. V dropped 0 bases and J dropped 16 bases, with 13 bases sitting between them. Germline V gene sequence: CDR1 MNHEY, CDR2 SVGAGI. CDR3: CASSYSIGSILHF. The CDR3, as DNA: TGTGCCAGCAGTTACTCGATTGGCTCCATTCTCCACTTT.

The genes are TRBV18 and TRBJ1-1; 10 positions match TRBD1. Per the germline V gene, CDR1 is KGHSH and CDR2 is LQKENI. The CDR3 consists of 15 residues. V lost 11 bases and J lost 0; bases outside the gene matches: 9. The CDR3 reads CAGTGAVGLNTEAFF. The CDR3 nucleotides read TGTGCCGGGACAGGGGCGGTGGGATTGAACACTGAAGCTTTCTTT.

This clonotype has only a few counts. The chain combines TRBV20-1 with TRBJ2-1; 8 bases match TRBD2. V shed 5 bases, J shed 3 bases, and the junction held 9 bases outside the gene matches. CDR1 is DFQATT, CDR2 SNEGSKA, per germline (reference sequence). This CDR3 comprises 15 residues. DNA of the CDR3: TGCAGTGCTGCCGGGGGACTAGGGGACTACAATGAGCAGTTCTTC. It specifies CSAAGGLGDYNEQFF.

The chain recombines TRBV7-2 with TRBJ2-1, with 7 nucleotides matching TRBD1. Germline V gene data show CDR1 as SGHTA and CDR2 as FQGNSA. CDR3 length: 15 residues. After removal of 5 bases from V and 4 bases from J, the junction contained 8 bases not matched to a gene. As DNA, the CDR3 is TGTGCCAGCAGCCCCACTCGGGACAGTTACAATGAGCAGTTCTTC. It codes for CASSPTRDSYNEQFF.

This clonotype has more than one count but fewer than ten. The CDR3, as DNA: TGTGCCAGCAGCCGGGCATATGAGCAGTTCTTC. It yields the protein CASSRAYEQFF. The V and J genes are TRBV25-1 and TRBJ2-1, with D unresolved. This CDR3 has 11 residues. Germline V gives CDR1 MGHDK, CDR2 SYGVNS. Between the trimmed V and J ends, which lost 6 bases and 8 bases, there was a span of 8 bases. Using reference TRBV25-1 and TRBJ2-1 for the parts outside the CDR3, the full variable domain is EADIYQTPRYLVIGTGKKITLECSQTMGHDKMYWYQQDPGMELHLIHYSYGVNSTEKGDLSSESTVSRIRTEHFPLTLESARPSHTSQYLCASSRAYEQFFGPGTRLTVL.

This clonotype was seen ten or more times. The chain links TRBV20-1 to TRBJ2-7; 7 nucleotides line up with TRBD2. The CDR3 runs 15 residues. The J segment lost 2 bases and the V segment lost 0 bases, leaving 7 bases of the junction unmatched. Germline CDR1 is DFQATT and CDR2 is SNEGSKA (reference sequence). CDR3 loop: CSARDSRGGTYEQYF. CDR3 nucleotide sequence: TGCAGTGCTAGAGACTCAAGGGGAGGGACCTACGAGCAGTACTTC.

Only a few counts were recorded for this clonotype. The chain is built from TRBV7-9 and TRBJ2-1, with 9 bases fitting TRBD1. CDR1 is SEHNR and CDR2 is FQNEAQ in the germline V gene (reference sequence). V dropped 1 base and J dropped 7; count of bases not matched to a gene: 5. CDR3 length: 15 residues. This CDR3 is CASSLGGQGRNEQFF. The CDR3 DNA reads as TGTGCCAGCAGCTTAGGGGGACAGGGCAGAAATGAGCAGTTCTTC.

This clonotype was observed many times. The chain combines TRBV6-5 with TRBJ2-5; 11 nucleotides line up with TRBD1. The germline V gene has CDR1 MNHEY and CDR2 SVGAGI. V shed 6 bases, J shed 1 base, and the junction held 4 bases outside the gene matches. The CDR3 sequence is 15 residues long. CDR3 region: CASSWDRGGQETQYF. The CDR3 DNA is TGTGCCAGCAGCTGGGACAGGGGGGGCCAAGAGACCCAGTACTTC.

The chain is built from TRBV27 and TRBJ1-5, with D unresolved. Germline lookup yields CDR1 MNHEY and CDR2 SMNVEV (reference sequence). Trimming left V 5 bases short and J 0 bases short, with 8 bases between. This CDR3 has 14 residues. CDR3 coding DNA: TGTGCCAGCAGTGTCACCTATAGCAATCAGCCCCAGCATTTT. Residues: CASSVTYSNQPQHF.